These 3 T cell receptor beta chains were sequenced from one sample in a study of cytomegalovirus exposure and HLA in healthy donors. PCR amplification relied on 60 Vbeta primers (plus 13 Jbeta primers). Method: immunoSEQ multiplex PCR; TCRdb's copy keeps in-frame clones and lacks some. The sample yields roughly 110,000 clones, roughly 76% seen once. Sequencing input: PBMCs. The receptors originated from a woman aged 35 to 49 in good health and CMV-seropositive.

This sequence joins TRBV25-1 and TRBJ2-7; D not certain. Germline-derived CDR1 and CDR2 are MGHDK and SYGVNS. This CDR3 is built from 11 residues. The V end was cut by 4 bases, the J end by 7 bases, with 8 bases between. The DNA for the CDR3 is TGTGCCAGCAGTGTTTATCTTGAGCAGTACTTC. Translation gives CASSVYLEQYF.

The chain combines TRBV11-3 with TRBJ2-5, with TRBD2 matching over 8 bases. This CDR3 has 16 amino acids. Germline CDR1 is SGHNT and CDR2 is YENEEA. The V segment lost 4 bases and the J segment 5 bases; nucleotides outside the gene matches: 12. The CDR3 is CASSSTSAERGETQYF. In nucleotides, the CDR3 is TGTGCCAGCAGCTCGACTAGCGCGGAAAGGGGGGAGACCCAGTACTTC.

V and J are TRBV2 and TRBJ2-2, with 13 nucleotides matching TRBD2. Germline lookup yields CDR1 SNHLY and CDR2 FYNNEI. V lost 4 bases to trimming and J lost 6 bases; unmatched junction nucleotides: 2. This CDR3 spans 15 amino acids. The chain's CDR3 is CASSAGLAGAGELFF. The CDR3 DNA reads as TGTGCCAGCAGTGCAGGACTAGCGGGGGCCGGGGAGCTGTTTTTT.